One and the same sample provided the 3 T cell receptor beta chains below, sequenced in a study of control samples from healthy donors and cancer patients. Clones were read by immunoSEQ multiplex PCR, and TCRdb kept only the in-frame ones, dropping some. The sample consists of around 68,000 clones, approximately 83% of them appearing once. Sequencing input: blood. The receptors come from a man aged 55 to 69 in good health.

This sequence joins TRBV7-9 and TRBJ2-2, with 8 nucleotides matching TRBD2. This CDR3 spans 16 amino acids. The trim removed 5 bases at V and 4 bases at J, leaving 9 bases unmatched. From germline, CDR1 is SEHNR and CDR2 FQNEAQ (reference sequence). The CDR3 here is CASSDGQRELTGELFF. In DNA form, the CDR3 reads TGTGCCAGCAGCGATGGTCAGCGGGAGCTCACCGGGGAGCTGTTTTTT.

The chain is built from TRBV5-3 and TRBJ2-7; weak D call: TRBD1 (5 bases). TRBV5-3 belongs to the ORF category, with a function that is uncertain. V lost 0 bases and J lost 2, with 18 bases in between. This CDR3 is built from 17 residues. CDR3 protein: CARSLDFKTEHPYEQYF. CDR3 bases: TGTGCCAGAAGCTTGGACTTTAAGACAGAACACCCCTACGAGCAGTACTTC.

The chain couples TRBV6-6 to TRBJ1-2; possible D gene TRBD1, 5 bases. The V end was cut by 4 bases, the J end by 6 bases, with 18 bases between. The CDR3 runs 15 residues. Germline CDR1 MNHNY, CDR2 SVGAGI (reference sequence). The CDR3 region has the DNA TGTGCCAGCAGTTTGGATGGAGGGGCGATGGATGGCTACACCTTC. It encodes CASSLDGGAMDGYTF.